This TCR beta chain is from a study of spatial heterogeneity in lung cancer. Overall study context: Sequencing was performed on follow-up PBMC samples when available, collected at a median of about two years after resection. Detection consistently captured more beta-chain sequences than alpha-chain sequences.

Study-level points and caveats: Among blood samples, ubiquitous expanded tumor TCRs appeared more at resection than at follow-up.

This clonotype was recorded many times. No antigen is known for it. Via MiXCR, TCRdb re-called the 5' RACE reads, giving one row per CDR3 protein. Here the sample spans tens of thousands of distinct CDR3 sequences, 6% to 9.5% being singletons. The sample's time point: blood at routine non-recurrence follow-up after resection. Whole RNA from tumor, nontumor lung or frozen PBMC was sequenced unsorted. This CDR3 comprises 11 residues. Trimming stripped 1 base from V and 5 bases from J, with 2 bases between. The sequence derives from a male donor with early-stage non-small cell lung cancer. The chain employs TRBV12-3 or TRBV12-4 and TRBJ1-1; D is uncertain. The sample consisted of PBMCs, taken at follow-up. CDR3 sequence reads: CASSLGTEAFF. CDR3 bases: TGTGCCAGCAGTTTAGGTACTGAAGCTTTCTTT.